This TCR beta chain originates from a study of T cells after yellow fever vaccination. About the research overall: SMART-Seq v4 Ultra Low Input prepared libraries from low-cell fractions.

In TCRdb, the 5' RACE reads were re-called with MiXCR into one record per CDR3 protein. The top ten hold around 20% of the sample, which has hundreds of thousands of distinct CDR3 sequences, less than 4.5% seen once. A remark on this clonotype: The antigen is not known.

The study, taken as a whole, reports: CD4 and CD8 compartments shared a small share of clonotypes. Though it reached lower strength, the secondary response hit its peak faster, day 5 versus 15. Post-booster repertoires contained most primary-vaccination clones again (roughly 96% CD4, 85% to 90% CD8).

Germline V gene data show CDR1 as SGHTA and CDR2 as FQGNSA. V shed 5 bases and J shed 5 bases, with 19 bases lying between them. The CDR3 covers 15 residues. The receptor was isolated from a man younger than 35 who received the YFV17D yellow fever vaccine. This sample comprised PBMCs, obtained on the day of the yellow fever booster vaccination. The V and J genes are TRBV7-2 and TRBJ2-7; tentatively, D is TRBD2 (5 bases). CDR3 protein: CASSPPALGAHEQYF. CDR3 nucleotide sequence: TGTGCCAGCAGCCCCCCCGCATTGGGAGCACACGAGCAGTACTTC.